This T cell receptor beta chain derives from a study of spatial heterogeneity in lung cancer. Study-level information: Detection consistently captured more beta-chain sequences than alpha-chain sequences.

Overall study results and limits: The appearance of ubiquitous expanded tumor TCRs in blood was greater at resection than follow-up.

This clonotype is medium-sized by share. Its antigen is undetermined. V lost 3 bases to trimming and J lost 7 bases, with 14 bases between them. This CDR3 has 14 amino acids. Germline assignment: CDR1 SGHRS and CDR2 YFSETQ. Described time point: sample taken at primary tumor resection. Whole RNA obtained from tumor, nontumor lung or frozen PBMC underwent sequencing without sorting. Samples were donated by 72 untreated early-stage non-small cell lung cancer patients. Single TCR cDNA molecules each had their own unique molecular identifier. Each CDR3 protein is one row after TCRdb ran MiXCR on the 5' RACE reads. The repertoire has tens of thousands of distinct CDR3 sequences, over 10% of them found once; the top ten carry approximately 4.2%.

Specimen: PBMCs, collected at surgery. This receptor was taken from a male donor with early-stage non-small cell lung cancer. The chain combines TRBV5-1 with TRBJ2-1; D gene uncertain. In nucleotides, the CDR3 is TGCGCCAGCAGCTCCGGGTCACTGGGTAATGAGCAGTTCTTC. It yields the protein CASSSGSLGNEQFF.